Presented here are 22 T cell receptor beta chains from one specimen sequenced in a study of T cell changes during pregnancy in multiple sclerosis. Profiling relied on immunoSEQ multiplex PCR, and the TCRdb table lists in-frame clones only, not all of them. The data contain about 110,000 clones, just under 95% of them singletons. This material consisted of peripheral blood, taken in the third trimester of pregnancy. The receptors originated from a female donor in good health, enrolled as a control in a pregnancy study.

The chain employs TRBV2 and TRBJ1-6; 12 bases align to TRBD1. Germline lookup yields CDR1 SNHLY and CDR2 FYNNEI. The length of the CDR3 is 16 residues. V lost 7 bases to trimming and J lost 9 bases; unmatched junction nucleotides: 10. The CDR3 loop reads CASIRDRGRRGSPLHF. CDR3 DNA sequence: TGTGCCAGCATCCGGGACAGGGGGCGAAGGGGTTCACCCCTCCACTTT.

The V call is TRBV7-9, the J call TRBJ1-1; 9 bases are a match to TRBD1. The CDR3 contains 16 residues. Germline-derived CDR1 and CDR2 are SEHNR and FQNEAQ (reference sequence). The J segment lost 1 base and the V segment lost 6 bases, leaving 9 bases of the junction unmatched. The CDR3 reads CASSPLQGARNTEAFF. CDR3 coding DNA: TGTGCCAGCAGTCCATTACAGGGGGCCCGGAACACTGAAGCTTTCTTT.

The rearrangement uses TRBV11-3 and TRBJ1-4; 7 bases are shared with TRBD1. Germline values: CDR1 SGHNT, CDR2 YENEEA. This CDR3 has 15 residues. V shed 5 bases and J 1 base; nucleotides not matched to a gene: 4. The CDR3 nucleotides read TGTGCCAGCAGCCTGGGGACAGAAACTAATGAAAAACTGTTTTTT. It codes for CASSLGTETNEKLFF.

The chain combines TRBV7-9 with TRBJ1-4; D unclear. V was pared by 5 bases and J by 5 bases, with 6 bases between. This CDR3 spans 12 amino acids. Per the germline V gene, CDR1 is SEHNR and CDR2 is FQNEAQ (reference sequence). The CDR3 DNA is TGTGCCAGCAGCACAAACAATGAAAAACTGTTTTTT. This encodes CASSTNNEKLFF.

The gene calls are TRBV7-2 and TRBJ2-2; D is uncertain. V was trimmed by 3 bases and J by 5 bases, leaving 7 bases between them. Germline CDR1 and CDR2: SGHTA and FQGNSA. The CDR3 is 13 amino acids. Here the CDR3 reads CASSFTPTGELFF. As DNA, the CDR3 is TGTGCCAGCAGCTTTACACCGACCGGGGAGCTGTTTTTT.

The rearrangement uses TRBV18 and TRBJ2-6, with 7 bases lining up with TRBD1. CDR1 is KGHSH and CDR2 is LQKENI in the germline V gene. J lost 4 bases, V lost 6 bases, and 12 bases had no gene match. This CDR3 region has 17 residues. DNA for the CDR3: TGTGCCAGCTCTCCGCCACAGGGGATGGCCGGGGCCAACGTCCTGACTTTC. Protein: CASSPPQGMAGANVLTF.

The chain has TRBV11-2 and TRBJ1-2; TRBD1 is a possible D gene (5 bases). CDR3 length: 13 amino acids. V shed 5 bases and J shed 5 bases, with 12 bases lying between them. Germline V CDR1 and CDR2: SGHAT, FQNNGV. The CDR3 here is CASSPTGDYGYTF. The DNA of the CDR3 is TGTGCCAGCAGCCCAACGGGGGATTATGGCTACACCTTC.

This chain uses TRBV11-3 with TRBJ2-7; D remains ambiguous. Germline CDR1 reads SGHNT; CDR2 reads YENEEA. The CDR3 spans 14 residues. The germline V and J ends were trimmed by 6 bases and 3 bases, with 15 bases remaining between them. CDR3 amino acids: CASSSDRVNYEQYF. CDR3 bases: TGTGCCAGCAGTTCAGACCGGGTAAACTACGAGCAGTACTTC. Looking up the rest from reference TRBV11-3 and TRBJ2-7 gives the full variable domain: EAGVVQSPRYKIIEKKQPVAFWCNPISGHNTLYWYLQNLGQGPELLIRYENEEAVDDSQLPKDRFSAERLKGVDSTLKIQPAELGDSAVYLCASSSDRVNYEQYFGPGTRLTVT.

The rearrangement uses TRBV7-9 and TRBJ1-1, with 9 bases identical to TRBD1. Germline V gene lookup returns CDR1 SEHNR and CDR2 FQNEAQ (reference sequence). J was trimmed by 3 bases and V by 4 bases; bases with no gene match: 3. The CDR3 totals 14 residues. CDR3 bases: TGTGCCAGCAGCTCGGACAGGGGAGACACTGAAGCTTTCTTT. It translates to CASSSDRGDTEAFF.

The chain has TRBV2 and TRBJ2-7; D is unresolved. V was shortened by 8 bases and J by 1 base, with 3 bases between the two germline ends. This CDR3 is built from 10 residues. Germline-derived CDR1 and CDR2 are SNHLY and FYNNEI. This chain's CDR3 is CASRSYEQYF. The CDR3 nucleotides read TGTGCCAGCCGGTCCTACGAGCAGTACTTC.

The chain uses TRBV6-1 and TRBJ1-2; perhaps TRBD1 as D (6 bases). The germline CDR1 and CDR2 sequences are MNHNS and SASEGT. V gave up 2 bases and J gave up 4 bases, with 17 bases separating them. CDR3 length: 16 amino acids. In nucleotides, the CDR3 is TGTGCCAGCAGTGAAAGGGAGTCAGGGGCTTCCTATGGCTACACCTTC. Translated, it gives CASSERESGASYGYTF.

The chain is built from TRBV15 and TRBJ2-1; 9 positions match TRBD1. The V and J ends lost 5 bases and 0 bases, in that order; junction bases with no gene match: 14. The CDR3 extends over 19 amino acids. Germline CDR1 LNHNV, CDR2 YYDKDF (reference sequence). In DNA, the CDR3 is TGTGCCACCAGCGGAGGGGACAGGGAGGGGAAAAGCTCCTACAATGAGCAGTTCTTC. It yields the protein CATSGGDREGKSSYNEQFF.

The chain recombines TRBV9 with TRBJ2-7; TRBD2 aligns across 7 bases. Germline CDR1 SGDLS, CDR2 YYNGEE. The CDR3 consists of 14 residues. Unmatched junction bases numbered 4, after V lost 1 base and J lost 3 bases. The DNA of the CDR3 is TGTGCCAGCAGCGTACTTGCTAGCGGCTACGAGCAGTACTTC. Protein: CASSVLASGYEQYF.

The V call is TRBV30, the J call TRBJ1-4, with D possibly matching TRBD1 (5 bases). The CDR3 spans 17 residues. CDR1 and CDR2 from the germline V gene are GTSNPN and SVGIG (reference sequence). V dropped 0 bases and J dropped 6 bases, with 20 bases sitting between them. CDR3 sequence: CAWSVVVQADTDEKLFF. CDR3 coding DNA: TGTGCCTGGAGTGTAGTGGTACAGGCCGACACGGATGAAAAACTGTTTTTT. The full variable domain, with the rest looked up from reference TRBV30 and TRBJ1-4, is SQTIHQWPATLVQPVGSPLSLECTVEGTSNPNLYWYRQAAGRGLQLLFYSVGIGQISSEVPQNLSASRPQDRQFILSSKKLLLSDSGFYLCAWSVVVQADTDEKLFFGSGTQLSVL.

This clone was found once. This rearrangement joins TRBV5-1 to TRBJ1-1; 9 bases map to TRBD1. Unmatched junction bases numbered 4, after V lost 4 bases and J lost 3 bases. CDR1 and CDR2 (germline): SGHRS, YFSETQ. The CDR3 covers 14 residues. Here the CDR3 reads CASSLWTGDTEAFF. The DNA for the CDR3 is TGCGCCAGCAGCCTTTGGACAGGGGACACTGAAGCTTTCTTT. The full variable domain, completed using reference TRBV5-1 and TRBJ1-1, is KAGVTQTPRYLIKTRGQQVTLSCSPISGHRSVSWYQQTPGQGLQFLFEYFSETQRNKGNFPGRFSGRQFSNSRSEMNVSTLELGDSALYLCASSLWTGDTEAFFGQGTRLTVV.

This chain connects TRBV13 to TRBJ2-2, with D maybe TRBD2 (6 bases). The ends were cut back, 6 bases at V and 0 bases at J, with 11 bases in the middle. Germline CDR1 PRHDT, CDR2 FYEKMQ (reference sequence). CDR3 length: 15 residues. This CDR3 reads CASRVLAANTGELFF. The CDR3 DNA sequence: TGTGCCAGCAGGGTACTAGCCGCGAACACCGGGGAGCTGTTTTTT.

Here the CDR3 reads CASAGDTDTQYF. CDR3 coding DNA: TGTGCCAGCGCGGGGGACACAGATACGCAGTATTTT. The J gene is TRBJ2-3, the V gene TRBV6-6; 7 bases match TRBD2. CDR3 length equals 12 residues. CDR1 is MNHNY, CDR2 SVGAGI, per germline (reference sequence). The V segment lost 8 bases and the J segment 2 bases; nucleotides outside the gene matches: 1.

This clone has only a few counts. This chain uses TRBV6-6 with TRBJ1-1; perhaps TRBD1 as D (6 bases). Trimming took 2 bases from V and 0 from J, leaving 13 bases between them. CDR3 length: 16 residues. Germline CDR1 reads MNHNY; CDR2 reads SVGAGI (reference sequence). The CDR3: CASSYKPGDMNTEAFF. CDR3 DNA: TGTGCCAGCAGTTACAAGCCAGGGGACATGAACACTGAAGCTTTCTTT.

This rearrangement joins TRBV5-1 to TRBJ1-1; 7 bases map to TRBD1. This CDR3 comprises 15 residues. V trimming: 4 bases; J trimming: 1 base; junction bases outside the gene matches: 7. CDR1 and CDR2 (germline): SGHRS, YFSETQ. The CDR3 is CASSKPGTANTEAFF. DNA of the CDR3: TGCGCCAGCAGCAAACCGGGGACAGCGAACACTGAAGCTTTCTTT.

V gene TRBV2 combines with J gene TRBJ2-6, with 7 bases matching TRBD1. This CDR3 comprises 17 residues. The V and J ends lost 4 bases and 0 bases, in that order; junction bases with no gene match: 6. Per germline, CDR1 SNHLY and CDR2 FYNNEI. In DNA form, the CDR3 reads TGTGCCAGCAGTGGTGAGACAGGGTACTCTGGGGCCAACGTCCTGACTTTC. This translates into CASSGETGYSGANVLTF.

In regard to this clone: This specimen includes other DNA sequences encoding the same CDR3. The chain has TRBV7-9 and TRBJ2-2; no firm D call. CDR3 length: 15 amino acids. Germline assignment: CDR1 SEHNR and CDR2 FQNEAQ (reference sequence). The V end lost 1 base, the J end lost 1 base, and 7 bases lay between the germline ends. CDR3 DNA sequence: TGTGCCAGCAGCTTAGTGTCCGGGAACACCGGGGAGCTGTTTTTT. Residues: CASSLVSGNTGELFF.

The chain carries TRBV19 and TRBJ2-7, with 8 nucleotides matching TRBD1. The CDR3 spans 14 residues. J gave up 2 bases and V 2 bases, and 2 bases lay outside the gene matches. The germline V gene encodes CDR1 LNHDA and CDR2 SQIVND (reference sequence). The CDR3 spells CASSITGGTYEQYF. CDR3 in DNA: TGTGCCAGTAGTATAACAGGGGGTACCTACGAGCAGTACTTC.